Listed below are T cell receptor beta chains from one sample, sequenced in a study of PD-L1 blockade in urothelial cancer. The assay was immunoSEQ multiplex PCR, and TCRdb's table has in-frame clones only and misses some. The sample lists approximately 40,000 clones, 80% to 90% occurring once. The sequences come from PBMCs, collected around atezolizumab (anti-PD-L1) treatment. All receptors derive from a man aged 55 to 70 with urothelial cancer. Each CDR3 is given with its conserved first and last residue. The order of the fields is J gene, D gene, clone size, V gene, CDR3 DNA, CDR3 protein. A D gene is named only where the DNA matches it firmly. Clone size, where shown, is once, few, many, or a class for clones that have expanded.

>TRBJ2-3|TRBD2|-|TRBV4-2
TGTGCCAGCAGCCAAGGGCCCGGGGGGTCTACTCAAGATACGCAGTATTTT
CASSQGPGGSTQDTQYF
>TRBJ2-7|TRBD1|-|TRBV7-2
TGTGCCAGCAGCTTAGCCACGGGGACAGGGGCCTCTCAGGGTCTATACGAGCAGTACTTC
CASSLATGTGASQGLYEQYF
>TRBJ2-3|TRBD2|-|TRBV19
TGTGCCAGTAGCCGTCCGGTACAAGGACTAGCGGGAGGCGGGTTTACAGATACGCAGTATTTT
CASSRPVQGLAGGGFTDTQYF
>TRBJ2-1|-|few|TRBV30
TGTGCCTGGAGAAATAGCGCGGGGGAGCAGTTCTTC
CAWRNSAGEQFF
>TRBJ2-7|-|-|TRBV11-2
TGTGCCAGCAGCTCTATCGGTATGTGGGAGCAGTACTTC
CASSSIGMWEQYF
>TRBJ2-7|TRBD2|-|TRBV18
TGTGCCAGCTCACGTGCGGCGGCTAGCGGCCCAAACGAGCAGTACTTC
CASSRAAASGPNEQYF
>TRBJ2-1|-|-|TRBV2
TGTGCCAGCAGTGGAGTTGGGAGGCACAATGAGCAGTTCTTC
CASSGVGRHNEQFF
>TRBJ2-7|TRBD2|-|TRBV11-1
TGTGCCAGCAGCGTCAGGCGGACTAGCGAAAACGAGCAGTACTTC
CASSVRRTSENEQYF
>TRBJ1-2|-|few|TRBV2
TGTGCCAGCACCCTGGACAGTCCCTATGGCTACACCTTC
CASTLDSPYGYTF
>TRBJ2-7|TRBD2|-|TRBV5-1
TGCGCCAGCAGCTTCGTCTTGGGTAGCGGGATCCTGATGAGGGACTACGAGCAGTACTTC
CASSFVLGSGILMRDYEQYF
>TRBJ2-1|TRBD2|-|TRBV11-2
TGTGCCAGCAGCTTAACCTTACTAGCGGGAGTTTACAATGAGCAGTTCTTC
CASSLTLLAGVYNEQFF
>TRBJ2-4|-|-|TRBV29-1
TGCAGCGTTGTATTGGGCAGCGGGAACATTCAGTACTTC
CSVVLGSGNIQYF
>TRBJ1-1|-|-|TRBV19
TGTGCCAGTAGTATAGTCCCGGGATCGATTCCCACTGAAGCTTTCTTT
CASSIVPGSIPTEAFF
>TRBJ1-5|-|-|TRBV6-1
TGTGCCAGTGGGAGGGCAGGGCTCGAGGTGCCCCAGCATTTT
CASGRAGLEVPQHF
>TRBJ1-1|-|-|TRBV29-1
TGCAGCGTTGAGGGGAGAAACATGAACACTGAAGCTTTCTTT
CSVEGRNMNTEAFF
>TRBJ2-1|TRBD1|large|TRBV10-2
TGCGCCAGCAGTGAGATCACAGGGGGCAATGAGCAGTTCTTC
CASSEITGGNEQFF